Described below is a single T cell receptor beta chain sequence and its context. CDR1 and CDR2 from the germline V gene are LNHDA and SQIVND (reference sequence). The CDR3 is 18 amino acids. V was pared by 3 bases and J by 2 bases, with 13 bases of the junction left unmatched. Under the authors' procedure: Estimation of nucleated cell counts relied on the amplification of reference gene primers. Produced via immunoSEQ multiplex PCR; TCRdb's table is partial and in-frame only. The V and J calls and clone size are taken from that table; D and trimming were inferred from the DNA. The table shows roughly 110,000 clones, with 75% to 85% occurring only once. This entry comes from a study of blood T cell repertoires in COVID-19. Study information: Italy, Spain and the United States were the sources of the convalescent and acute COVID-19 samples. Nucleic acid was either cDNA or gDNA, and it came from T cells, B-cell-depleted T cells, or PBMCs.

Sample: peripheral blood. The chain joins TRBV19 to TRBJ1-5; 7 nucleotides align to TRBD1. The clonotype was recovered from a human donor in a cohort sampled during active COVID-19. The CDR3: CASSMVGVTGVGNQPQHF. CDR3 coding DNA: TGTGCCAGTAGTATGGTGGGGGTAACAGGGGTCGGCAATCAGCCCCAGCATTTT.